This TCR beta chain came from a study of shared clonotypes between healthy human individuals. Germline CDR1 MNHEY, CDR2 SVGAGI. The V gene lost 0 bases and the J gene lost 7 bases, with 7 bases spanning the gap. The CDR3 has 13 residues. TCRdb's copy holds only in-frame clones and misses some; the assay was immunoSEQ multiplex PCR. The table shows about 2.4 million clones, with roughly 93% occurring only once. Study-wide findings and caveats: Rarefaction gave evidence that sorted-subset sequencing remained incomplete despite large depth.

Turning to this clone: Its target is not known.

Only Caucasian adults living in Nashville, Tennessee made up the donor group. This receptor was obtained from a man aged 18 to 30 in good health. Some clones in this sample may be carry-over from other donors' samples. Sequenced: naive CD4+ T cells from PBMCs. Subset in this sample: CD45RA+ positively selected. The genes are TRBV6-5 and TRBJ1-5; maybe TRBD1 (5 bases). This CDR3 is CASSYSREQPQHF. In nucleotides, the CDR3 is TGTGCCAGCAGTTACTCCAGGGAACAGCCCCAGCATTTT.